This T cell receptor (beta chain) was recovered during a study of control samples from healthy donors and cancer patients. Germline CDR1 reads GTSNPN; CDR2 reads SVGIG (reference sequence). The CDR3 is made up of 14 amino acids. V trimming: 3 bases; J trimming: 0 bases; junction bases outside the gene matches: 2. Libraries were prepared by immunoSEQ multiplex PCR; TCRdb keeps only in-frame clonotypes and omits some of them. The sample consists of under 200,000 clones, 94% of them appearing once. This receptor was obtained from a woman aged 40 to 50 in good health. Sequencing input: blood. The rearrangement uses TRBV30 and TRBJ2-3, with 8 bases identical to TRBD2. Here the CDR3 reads CAWRIAGSTDTQYF. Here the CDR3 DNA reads TGTGCCTGGAGGATAGCGGGAAGCACAGATACGCAGTATTTT. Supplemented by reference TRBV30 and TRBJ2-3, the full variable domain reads SQTIHQWPATLVQPVGSPLSLECTVEGTSNPNLYWYRQAAGRGLQLLFYSVGIGQISSEVPQNLSASRPQDRQFILSSKKLLLSDSGFYLCAWRIAGSTDTQYFGPGTRLTVL.